Following are 27 T cell receptor beta chains from one sample sequenced in a study of cytomegalovirus exposure and HLA in healthy donors. Here immunoSEQ multiplex PCR was the method, and the copy in TCRdb shows in-frame clones only, minus some. The table has about 49,000 clones, 92% seen once. Source material: PBMCs. The source of these receptors is a man aged 18 to 35 in good health and CMV-seronegative.

The rearrangement uses TRBV4-1 and TRBJ1-1; no firm D call. Between the trimmed V and J ends, which lost 2 bases and 1 base, there was a span of 8 bases. The CDR3 is 14 residues long. Germline CDR1 reads MGHRA; CDR2 reads YSYEKL. CDR3 sequence: CASSQKRANTEAFF. CDR3 coding DNA: TGCGCCAGCAGCCAAAAGAGAGCGAACACTGAAGCTTTCTTT.

The CDR3 region is CSVEVTRASGELFF. The DNA for the CDR3 is TGCAGCGTTGAGGTGACTAGAGCCAGCGGGGAGCTGTTTTTT. V is TRBV29-1 and J is TRBJ2-2; a possible D gene is TRBD2 (6 bases). Germline-derived CDR1 and CDR2 are SQVTM and ANQGSEA. This CDR3 contains 14 residues. V was shortened by 3 bases and J by 7 bases, with 15 bases between the two germline ends.

The V and J genes are TRBV28 and TRBJ1-5; D may be TRBD1 (6 bases). Germline-derived CDR1 and CDR2 are MDHEN and SYDVKM. This CDR3 has 15 residues. The V and J ends lost 3 bases and 1 base respectively, with 10 bases between them. Here the CDR3 DNA reads TGTGCCAGCAGTTTTGGGGGGGCGAGCAATCAGCCCCAGCATTTT. It translates to CASSFGGASNQPQHF.

The chain couples TRBV30 to TRBJ2-7; no clear D. Trimming shortened V by 5 bases and J by 0 bases, and 14 bases separated the two germline ends. Germline V CDR1 and CDR2: GTSNPN, SVGIG (reference sequence). CDR3 length: 14 amino acids. The CDR3 region is CAWDPRGGSYEQYF. Here the CDR3 DNA reads TGTGCCTGGGACCCTAGAGGTGGCTCCTACGAGCAGTACTTC. Full variable domain (outside the CDR3, taken from reference TRBV30 and TRBJ2-7): SQTIHQWPATLVQPVGSPLSLECTVEGTSNPNLYWYRQAAGRGLQLLFYSVGIGQISSEVPQNLSASRPQDRQFILSSKKLLLSDSGFYLCAWDPRGGSYEQYFGPGTRLTVT.

The chain combines TRBV30 with TRBJ2-1, with 9 bases that match TRBD2. The CDR3 contains 20 residues. The V gene's germline CDR1 is GTSNPN and CDR2 SVGIG (reference sequence). The junction had 22 bases not matched to a gene; V was cut back by 4 bases and J by 3 bases. The CDR3 is CAWKTPGLAGGERYYNEQFF. DNA of the CDR3: TGTGCCTGGAAGACACCGGGACTAGCCGGAGGTGAGCGCTACTACAATGAGCAGTTCTTC.

This clone appeared a few times. V gene TRBV18 combines with J gene TRBJ2-5; 10 nucleotides agree with TRBD2. This CDR3 spans 16 amino acids. Trimming removed 2 bases from V and 4 bases from J; junction bases left unmatched: 7. Germline CDR1 and CDR2: KGHSH and LQKENI. In nucleotides, the CDR3 is TGTGCCAGCTCACCATTGCTAGCGGGAGTTTCAGAGACCCAGTACTTC. Amino acids: CASSPLLAGVSETQYF.

In DNA, the CDR3 is TGTGCCAGTAGTATAGATAGCGGGACAGATACGCAGTATTTT. Its protein product is CASSIDSGTDTQYF. V is TRBV19 and J is TRBJ2-3, with 7 bases matching TRBD2. The germline gives CDR1 LNHDA, CDR2 SQIVND (reference sequence). V was clipped by 0 bases and J by 3 bases; unmatched bases: 0. The CDR3 is 14 residues long.

The chain has TRBV30 and TRBJ2-5, with D possibly being TRBD1 (5 bases). Germline CDR1 GTSNPN, CDR2 SVGIG (reference sequence). The CDR3 consists of 13 residues. V was cut by 5 bases and J by 1 base, with 11 bases left in between. The DNA for the CDR3 is TGTGCCTGGGACCGACAGCTCCAAGAGACCCAGTACTTC. Its protein is CAWDRQLQETQYF.

The CDR3 region is CASSQDAGTSYEQYF. CDR3 coding DNA: TGCGCCAGCAGCCAAGATGCCGGGACATCCTACGAGCAGTACTTC. This chain uses TRBV4-3 with TRBJ2-5; weak D call: TRBD1 (6 bases). The assigned J gene may be wrong: the sequence end matches TRBJ2-7 better. The CDR3 totals 15 residues. Per the germline V gene, CDR1 is LGHNA and CDR2 is YSLEER.

The chain couples TRBV5-1 to TRBJ2-7, with a weak D call TRBD1 (6 bases). The V end lost 1 base, the J end lost 4 bases, and 12 bases lay between the germline ends. CDR1 is SGHRS and CDR2 is YFSETQ in the germline V gene. The CDR3 is made up of 14 amino acids. The chain's CDR3 is CASSLRQGSYEQYF. The CDR3, as DNA: TGCGCCAGCAGCTTGAGGCAGGGGTCGTACGAGCAGTACTTC.

This clone was seen just once. The V and J genes are TRBV11-2 and TRBJ2-7; a weak D match, TRBD1 (6 bases). Per germline, CDR1 SGHAT and CDR2 FQNNGV. V was cut by 5 bases and J by 7 bases, with 21 bases left in between. The CDR3 consists of 15 residues. The CDR3 DNA reads as TGTGCCAGCAGCCTAAGACAGGCTGCCTGGTTGGAGCAGTACTTC. Translating it yields CASSLRQAAWLEQYF.

V and J are TRBV12-5 and TRBJ2-2, with TRBD2 as a possible D gene (5 bases). Germline V lookup: CDR1 LGHNT, CDR2 FRNRAP. V lost 7 bases and J 5 bases, leaving 11 bases between the germline ends. The CDR3 loop spans 13 amino acids. The CDR3 reads CASAPTRTGELFF. The CDR3 bases are TGTGCTAGTGCCCCTACTAGGACCGGGGAGCTGTTTTTT.

The rearrangement links TRBV19 to TRBJ1-5; no firm D call. In germline, CDR1 is LNHDA, CDR2 SQIVND (reference sequence). The CDR3 sequence is 15 residues long. Trimming took off 3 bases at V and 7 bases at J, with 16 bases between the two ends. The CDR3 loop reads CASSIPPVTQQPQHF. CDR3 DNA sequence: TGTGCCAGTAGTATCCCCCCCGTTACACAACAGCCCCAGCATTTT.

The CDR3, as DNA: TGTGCCAGCAGTGAAGCGCGCGTCAGGGGTGGTGGGGCCAACGTCCTGACTTTC. It translates to CASSEARVRGGGANVLTF. The chain combines TRBV2 with TRBJ2-6, with a weak D call TRBD1 (6 bases). CDR3 size: 18 residues. Looked up from germline, CDR1 is SNHLY and CDR2 is FYNNEI. With 0 bases removed from V and 3 bases from J, the gap between germline ends came to 15 bases.

This chain uses TRBV7-8 with TRBJ2-7; 10 nucleotides align to TRBD2. This CDR3 region has 15 residues. V was clipped by 5 bases and J by 2 bases; unmatched bases: 6. The germline gives CDR1 SGHVS, CDR2 FQNEAQ. CDR3 nucleotides: TGTGCCAGCAGCCCAAAGCGGGAGGGCCCCTACGAGCAGTACTTC. It yields the protein CASSPKREGPYEQYF.

The chain employs TRBV5-1 and TRBJ2-2, with TRBD2 matching 7 bases. Germline V CDR1 and CDR2: SGHRS, YFSETQ. After removal of 3 bases from V and 5 bases from J, the junction contained 13 bases not matched to a gene. The CDR3 is 17 residues long. CDR3 sequence reads: CASSSRRVAGETGELFF. CDR3 sequence (DNA): TGCGCCAGCAGCTCCCGGAGGGTAGCGGGCGAGACCGGGGAGCTGTTTTTT.

The CDR3 region has the DNA TGTGCCAGTACCGCCGGGACTGCCTTTTACAATGAGCAGTTCTTC. It codes for CASTAGTAFYNEQFF. The chain is built from TRBV19 and TRBJ2-1, with D possibly being TRBD2 (6 bases). This CDR3 comprises 15 residues. Germline V lookup: CDR1 LNHDA, CDR2 SQIVND (reference sequence). Trimming removed 7 bases at V and 4 bases at J, with 17 bases between.

In this sample, this clone turned up once. J is TRBJ2-5 and V is TRBV9; 8 bases fit TRBD2. The CDR3 extends over 16 amino acids. In germline, CDR1 is SGDLS, CDR2 YYNGEE. The V and J ends lost 5 bases and 4 bases, in that order; junction bases with no gene match: 13. The CDR3 loop reads CASSNPTTAGVETQYF. Here the CDR3 DNA reads TGTGCCAGCAGTAATCCGACTACAGCGGGAGTAGAGACCCAGTACTTC.

V and J are TRBV5-6 and TRBJ2-1; 9 positions match TRBD2. Unmatched junction bases numbered 15, after V lost 1 base and J lost 4 bases. This CDR3 is 19 amino acids long. The germline gives CDR1 SGHDT, CDR2 YYEEEE. CDR3: CASSLRRGSGRKGYNEQFF. The CDR3 nucleotides read TGTGCCAGCAGCTTGCGCCGTGGTAGCGGGAGAAAGGGTTACAATGAGCAGTTCTTC.

The V call is TRBV28, the J call TRBJ2-1; TRBD2 agrees at 10 bases. This CDR3 comprises 18 residues. Trimming cost V 4 bases and J 1 base; bases outside gene matches: 10. CDR1 and CDR2 (germline): MDHEN, SYDVKM. The CDR3 protein is CASSSTLTSGISYNEQFF. Here the CDR3 DNA reads TGTGCCAGCAGTTCCACCCTTACTAGCGGGATTTCCTACAATGAGCAGTTCTTC.

The V and J genes are TRBV9 and TRBJ1-2; D unresolved. This CDR3 is built from 12 residues. The V gene lost 3 bases and the J gene lost 4 bases, with 7 bases spanning the gap. CDR1 and CDR2 from the germline V gene are SGDLS and YYNGEE. The CDR3 nucleotides read TGTGCCAGCAGCGCTCCGGGCTATGGCTACACCTTC. Protein product: CASSAPGYGYTF.

The chain has TRBV7-9 and TRBJ2-5; unclear D gene. The CDR3 totals 12 residues. Trimming pared 4 bases from V and 5 bases from J, leaving 8 bases between. CDR1 and CDR2 (germline): SEHNR, FQNEAQ (reference sequence). The CDR3 DNA is TGTGCCAGCAGCTCAATTGTGGAGACCCAGTACTTC. Translated: CASSSIVETQYF.

The gene calls are TRBV5-1 and TRBJ2-7; TRBD1 might be the D (7 bases). There are 15 residues in the CDR3. In germline, CDR1 is SGHRS, CDR2 YFSETQ. The ends were cut back, 0 bases at V and 6 bases at J, with 16 bases in the middle. CDR3 nucleotides: TGCGCCAGCAGCTTGGCTCTAGGGGGGACAGCCGAGCAGTACTTC. It translates to CASSLALGGTAEQYF.

This clone has only one observation. This chain's CDR3 is CASSSGTSGINEQFF. The CDR3 DNA follows: TGTGCCAGCAGTTCGGGGACTAGCGGGATAAATGAGCAGTTCTTC. This rearrangement joins TRBV6-5 to TRBJ2-1, with 13 bases that match TRBD2. V lost 4 bases to trimming and J lost 7 bases; unmatched junction nucleotides: 4. The length of the CDR3 is 15 residues. The V gene's germline CDR1 is MNHEY and CDR2 SVGAGI.

This chain joins TRBV6-6 and TRBJ2-7; D is unresolved. Trimming removed 5 bases from V and 4 bases from J, with 15 bases in between. Germline V gene data show CDR1 as MNHNY and CDR2 as SVGAGI (reference sequence). This CDR3 contains 14 residues. CDR3 amino acids: CASSQGTLGYEQYF. DNA for the CDR3: TGTGCCAGCAGTCAAGGCACCCTCGGGTACGAGCAGTACTTC.

CDR3 sequence (DNA): TGTGCCAGCAGCCCGGAGGGAGGGGGCACTGAAGCTTTCTTT. It is translated as CASSPEGGGTEAFF. This chain uses TRBV7-9 with TRBJ1-1; D perhaps matches TRBD1 (6 bases). The germline V and J ends were trimmed by 5 bases and 4 bases, with 14 bases remaining between them. CDR3 length: 14 residues. Looked up from germline, CDR1 is SEHNR and CDR2 is FQNEAQ (reference sequence).

The chain couples TRBV10-3 to TRBJ2-7; TRBD1 aligns across 8 bases. The V segment lost 11 bases and the J segment 6 bases; nucleotides outside the gene matches: 6. CDR1 and CDR2 from the germline V gene are ENHRY and SYGVKD. The CDR3 runs to 11 residues. CDR3 sequence (DNA): TGTGCCGTGGGACAGGTCTCCGAGCAGTACTTC. It translates to CAVGQVSEQYF.